This passage covers 15 T cell receptor beta chains from one sample sequenced in a study of T cell responses to AZD1222 COVID-19 vaccine. Clones were sequenced by immunoSEQ multiplex PCR, and TCRdb holds only the in-frame ones, with some missing. The sample holds approximately 130,000 clones, approximately 85% seen once. The sample was peripheral blood, taken 28 days after the second AZD1222 dose. The receptors derive from an adult who received the AZD1222 COVID-19 vaccine.

The rearrangement uses TRBV28 and TRBJ1-4; perhaps TRBD1 as D (5 bases). The V gene lost 10 bases and the J gene lost 4 bases, with 7 bases spanning the gap. Germline V gene data show CDR1 as MDHEN and CDR2 as SYDVKM. This CDR3 contains 11 residues. Written as DNA, the CDR3 is TGTGCCATGGGGGGTAATGAAAAACTGTTTTTT. Amino acid sequence: CAMGGNEKLFF.

The rearrangement uses TRBV12-5 and TRBJ1-1; D is uncertain. CDR3 length equals 13 residues. Trimming removed 6 bases from V and 5 bases from J, with 13 bases in between. Germline V CDR1 and CDR2: LGHNT, FRNRAP. As DNA, the CDR3 is TGTGCTAGTGGGTCAGAACAAGGAACTGAAGCTTTCTTT. Amino acids: CASGSEQGTEAFF.

The rearrangement links TRBV6-5 to TRBJ1-6, with D possibly matching TRBD1 (6 bases). CDR1 and CDR2 from the germline V gene are MNHEY and SVGAGI. V lost 2 bases to trimming and J lost 5 bases, with 13 bases between them. This CDR3 has 16 amino acids. The CDR3 here is CASSYEHRADNSPLHF. In nucleotides, the CDR3 is TGTGCCAGCAGTTACGAGCACAGGGCAGATAATTCACCCCTCCACTTT.

J is TRBJ2-3 and V is TRBV24-1, with D maybe TRBD2 (6 bases). Germline V CDR1 and CDR2: KGHDR, SFDVKD. Trimming cost V 3 bases and J 8 bases, with 14 bases left between them. There are 14 residues in the CDR3. The CDR3: CATSDRGSLGTQYF. As DNA, the CDR3 is TGTGCCACCAGTGATCGGGGGTCCCTCGGTACGCAGTATTTT.

The CDR3 protein is CASSLTSGRGEQYF. The CDR3 DNA reads TGTGCCAGCAGCCTAACTAGCGGGAGAGGAGAGCAGTACTTC. The rearrangement joins TRBV28 to TRBJ2-7, with 11 bases aligning to TRBD2. In germline, CDR1 is MDHEN, CDR2 SYDVKM. The CDR3 contains 14 residues. The V gene end was trimmed by 6 bases and the J gene end by 7 bases; junction bases not matched to a gene: 8. The entire variable domain, with the rest obtained from reference TRBV28 and TRBJ2-7, is as follows: DVKVTQSSRYLVKRTGEKVFLECVQDMDHENMFWYRQDPGLGLRLIYFSYDVKMKEKGDIPEGYSVSREKKERFSLILESASTNQTSMYLCASSLTSGRGEQYFGPGTRLTVT.

V usage is TRBV11-2 and J usage is TRBJ2-7; the match to TRBD2 covers 14 bases. CDR1 and CDR2 (germline): SGHAT, FQNNGV. This CDR3 has 15 amino acids. The ends lost 8 bases at V and 4 bases at J; junction bases unmatched: 7. CDR3 nucleotide sequence: TGTGCCAGCTCTGGGACTAGCGGGAGAACGTACGAGCAGTACTTC. It codes for CASSGTSGRTYEQYF.

The gene calls are TRBV5-1 and TRBJ2-4, with D possibly TRBD2 on 5 matching bases. This CDR3 is 15 amino acids long. Trimming took off 0 bases at V and 7 bases at J, with 14 bases between the two ends. Per the germline V gene, CDR1 is SGHRS and CDR2 is YFSETQ. CDR3 amino acids: CASSLVERRLNIQYF. The CDR3 region has the DNA TGCGCCAGCAGCTTGGTCGAGAGGAGGTTGAACATTCAGTACTTC. Filled out from reference TRBV5-1 and TRBJ2-4, the complete variable domain reads KAGVTQTPRYLIKTRGQQVTLSCSPISGHRSVSWYQQTPGQGLQFLFEYFSETQRNKGNFPGRFSGRQFSNSRSEMNVSTLELGDSALYLCASSLVERRLNIQYFGAGTRLSVL.

The chain employs TRBV6-6 and TRBJ1-6; no reliable D call. The CDR3 contains 16 residues. V was pared by 5 bases and J by 0 bases, with 11 bases between. Germline V lookup: CDR1 MNHNY, CDR2 SVGAGI (reference sequence). CDR3 coding DNA: TGTGCCAGCAGTCGGACCGAGAGCTCCTATAATTCACCCCTCCACTTT. It codes for CASSRTESSYNSPLHF.

The chain recombines TRBV9 with TRBJ2-2; 10 positions agree with TRBD1. CDR3 length: 16 residues. Germline V gene lookup returns CDR1 SGDLS and CDR2 YYNGEE. J lost 4 bases, V lost 4 bases, and 7 bases had no gene match. The CDR3 sequence is CASSPRQGAVTGELFF. The CDR3 coding sequence is TGTGCCAGCAGCCCCCGACAGGGGGCGGTCACCGGGGAGCTGTTTTTT.

The chain combines TRBV19 with TRBJ1-4; D unresolved. Germline values: CDR1 LNHDA, CDR2 SQIVND (reference sequence). Trimming cost V 9 bases and J 8 bases, with 16 bases left between them. The CDR3 is 13 amino acids. CDR3 sequence reads: CARPTNTKEKLFF. The CDR3 DNA reads TGTGCCAGGCCCACCAACACGAAGGAAAAACTGTTTTTT.

This clone is a singleton in its sample. The chain has TRBV3-1 (or the pseudogene TRBV3-2) and TRBJ2-5; 10 bases match TRBD2. After removal of 1 base from V and 5 bases from J, the junction contained 7 bases not matched to a gene. This CDR3 has 16 residues. The germline V gene encodes CDR1 LGHDT and CDR2 YNNKEL (reference sequence). Here the CDR3 DNA reads TGTGCCAGCAGCCAAGGGTATAGCGGGGGGCGGGAGACCCAGTACTTC. This gives the protein CASSQGYSGGRETQYF.

The V call is TRBV19, the J call TRBJ1-5, with 7 bases identical to TRBD1. Unmatched junction bases numbered 8, after V lost 9 bases and J lost 6 bases. Germline CDR1 LNHDA, CDR2 SQIVND (reference sequence). The CDR3 runs 13 residues. CDR3 residues: CASQGTVGQPQHF. CDR3 nucleotides: TGTGCCAGCCAAGGGACAGTTGGTCAGCCCCAGCATTTT.

The V call is TRBV7-2, the J call TRBJ2-1; D is undetermined. Looked up from germline, CDR1 is SGHTA and CDR2 is FQGNSA. V was trimmed by 5 bases and J by 2 bases, leaving 13 bases between them. This CDR3 has 15 residues. CDR3 nucleotide sequence: TGTGCCAGCAGCCCTCTAGGGCTCCCCTACAATGAGCAGTTCTTC. Protein: CASSPLGLPYNEQFF.

This chain connects TRBV7-6 to TRBJ1-5; possible D gene TRBD1, 6 bases. Germline V gene data show CDR1 as SGHVS and CDR2 as FNYEAQ. Trimming removed 4 bases at V and 3 bases at J, with 10 bases between. CDR3 length: 14 residues. In DNA form, the CDR3 reads TGTGCCAGCAGCTCTGGACAGCCCAATCAGCCCCAGCATTTT. Translated, it gives CASSSGQPNQPQHF.

The genes are TRBV6-1 and TRBJ1-5, with a possible D match to TRBD1 (5 bases). V lost 1 base, J lost 7 bases, and 11 bases lay in between. Germline V CDR1 and CDR2: MNHNS, SASEGT. The CDR3 sequence is 14 residues long. The CDR3 reads CASSEGAGYQPQHF. For the CDR3, the DNA is TGTGCCAGCAGTGAAGGGGCAGGGTACCAGCCCCAGCATTTT.